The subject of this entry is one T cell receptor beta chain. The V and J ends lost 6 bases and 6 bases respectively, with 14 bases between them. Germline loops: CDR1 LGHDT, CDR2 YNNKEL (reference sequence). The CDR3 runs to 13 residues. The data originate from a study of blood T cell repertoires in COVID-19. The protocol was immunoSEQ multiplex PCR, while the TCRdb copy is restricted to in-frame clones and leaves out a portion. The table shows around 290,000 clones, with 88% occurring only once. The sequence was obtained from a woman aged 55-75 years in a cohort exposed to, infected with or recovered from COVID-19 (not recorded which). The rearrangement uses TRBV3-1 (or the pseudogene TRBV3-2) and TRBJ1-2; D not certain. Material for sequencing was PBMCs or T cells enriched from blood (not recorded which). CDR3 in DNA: TGTGCCAGCAGACCCGGAGGCGGGGATGGCTACACCTTC. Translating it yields CASRPGGGDGYTF.